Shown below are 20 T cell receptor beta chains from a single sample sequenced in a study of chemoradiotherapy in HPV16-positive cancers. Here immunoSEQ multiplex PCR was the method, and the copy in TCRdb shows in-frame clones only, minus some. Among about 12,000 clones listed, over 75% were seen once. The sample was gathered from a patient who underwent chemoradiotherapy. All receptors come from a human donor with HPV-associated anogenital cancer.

This chain's CDR3 is CAWTEGRYTEAFF. The CDR3 nucleotides read TGTGCCTGGACCGAGGGACGGTACACTGAAGCTTTCTTT. This chain uses TRBV30 with TRBJ1-1; possible D gene TRBD1, 5 bases. CDR1 and CDR2 from the germline V gene are GTSNPN and SVGIG (reference sequence). The CDR3 sequence is 13 residues long. V lost 4 bases to trimming and J lost 3 bases, with 12 bases between them. The full variable domain, rest sourced from reference TRBV30 and TRBJ1-1, is SQTIHQWPATLVQPVGSPLSLECTVEGTSNPNLYWYRQAAGRGLQLLFYSVGIGQISSEVPQNLSASRPQDRQFILSSKKLLLSDSGFYLCAWTEGRYTEAFFGQGTRLTVV.

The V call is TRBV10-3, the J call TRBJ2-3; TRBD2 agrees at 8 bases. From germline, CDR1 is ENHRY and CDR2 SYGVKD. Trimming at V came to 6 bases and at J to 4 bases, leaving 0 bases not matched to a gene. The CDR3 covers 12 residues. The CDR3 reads CAISGGADTQYF. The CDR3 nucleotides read TGTGCCATCAGCGGGGGGGCAGATACGCAGTATTTT.

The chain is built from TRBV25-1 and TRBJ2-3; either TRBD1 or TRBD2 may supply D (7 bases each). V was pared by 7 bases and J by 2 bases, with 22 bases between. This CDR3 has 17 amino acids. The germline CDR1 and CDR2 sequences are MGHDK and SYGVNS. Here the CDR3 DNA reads TGTGCCAGCACTCCAGGGGGGGCAGGGTTACCCACAGATACGCAGTATTTT. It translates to CASTPGGAGLPTDTQYF.

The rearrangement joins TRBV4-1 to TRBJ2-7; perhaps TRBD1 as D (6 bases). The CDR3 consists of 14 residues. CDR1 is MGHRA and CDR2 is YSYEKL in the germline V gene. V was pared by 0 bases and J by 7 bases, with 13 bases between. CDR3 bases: TGCGCCAGCAGCCAAGAGTCCCAGGGGAGTGAGCAGTACTTC. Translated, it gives CASSQESQGSEQYF.

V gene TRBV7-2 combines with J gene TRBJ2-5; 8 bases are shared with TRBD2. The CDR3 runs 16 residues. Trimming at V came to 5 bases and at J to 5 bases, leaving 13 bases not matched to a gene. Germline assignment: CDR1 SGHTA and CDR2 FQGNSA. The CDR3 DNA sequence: TGTGCCAGCAGCCCTCGAGTTGGGCTAGCGGGTGAGACCCAGTACTTC. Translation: CASSPRVGLAGETQYF.

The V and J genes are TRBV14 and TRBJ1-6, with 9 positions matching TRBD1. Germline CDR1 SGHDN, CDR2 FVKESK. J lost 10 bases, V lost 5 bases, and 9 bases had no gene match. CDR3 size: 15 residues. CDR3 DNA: TGTGCCAGCAGCTCCACGGGGACAGGGAACTCACCCCTCCACTTT. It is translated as CASSSTGTGNSPLHF.

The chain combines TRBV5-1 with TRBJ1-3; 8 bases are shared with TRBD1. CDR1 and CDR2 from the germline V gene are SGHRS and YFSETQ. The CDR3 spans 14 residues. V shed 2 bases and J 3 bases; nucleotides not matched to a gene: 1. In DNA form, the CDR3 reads TGCGCCAGCAGCTTAGGGACAGGTGGAAACACCATATATTTT. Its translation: CASSLGTGGNTIYF.

This CDR3 is CASTDGVNTEAFF. Here the CDR3 DNA reads TGTGCCAGCACCGACGGGGTGAACACTGAAGCTTTCTTT. The rearrangement links TRBV7-2 to TRBJ1-1; D remains ambiguous. Germline-derived CDR1 and CDR2 are SGHTA and FQGNSA. Between the trimmed V and J ends, which lost 7 bases and 0 bases, there was a span of 9 bases. This CDR3 contains 13 residues.

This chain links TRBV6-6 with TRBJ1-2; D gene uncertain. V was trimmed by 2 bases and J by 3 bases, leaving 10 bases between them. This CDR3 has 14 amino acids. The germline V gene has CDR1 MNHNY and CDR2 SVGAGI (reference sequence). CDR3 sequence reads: CASSYITIHYGYTF. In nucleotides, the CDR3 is TGTGCCAGCAGTTACATAACTATTCACTATGGCTACACCTTC.

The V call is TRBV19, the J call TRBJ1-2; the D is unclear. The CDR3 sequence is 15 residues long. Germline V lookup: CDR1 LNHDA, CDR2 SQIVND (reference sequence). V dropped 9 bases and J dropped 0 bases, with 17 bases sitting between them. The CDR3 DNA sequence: TGTGCCAGCCGCCGTAGCCAGAACTCTAACTATGGCTACACCTTC. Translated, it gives CASRRSQNSNYGYTF.

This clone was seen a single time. The CDR3 sequence: CASSPTGGNQPQHF. CDR3 bases: TGTGCCAGCTCACCGACAGGGGGCAATCAGCCCCAGCATTTT. The rearrangement links TRBV18 to TRBJ1-5; 8 bases agree with TRBD1. Trimming cost V 3 bases and J 2 bases; bases outside gene matches: 0. CDR1 is KGHSH and CDR2 is LQKENI in the germline V gene. The CDR3 spans 14 residues. The variable domain in full, with the rest retrieved from reference TRBV18 and TRBJ1-5, is NAGVMQNPRHLVRRRGQEARLRCSPMKGHSHVYWYRQLPEEGLKFMVYLQKENIIDESGMPKERFSAEFPKEGPSILRIQQVVRGDSAAYFCASSPTGGNQPQHFGDGTRLSIL.

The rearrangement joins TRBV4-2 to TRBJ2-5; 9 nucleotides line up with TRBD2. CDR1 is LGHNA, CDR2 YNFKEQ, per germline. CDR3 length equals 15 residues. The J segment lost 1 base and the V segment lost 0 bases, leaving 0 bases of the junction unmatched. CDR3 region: CASSQERGGQETQYF. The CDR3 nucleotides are TGTGCCAGCAGCCAAGAGCGGGGGGGCCAAGAGACCCAGTACTTC.

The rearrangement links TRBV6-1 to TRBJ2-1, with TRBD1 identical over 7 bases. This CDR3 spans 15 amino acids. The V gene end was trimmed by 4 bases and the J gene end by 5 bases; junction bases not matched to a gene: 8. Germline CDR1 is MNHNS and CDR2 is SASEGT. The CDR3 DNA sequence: TGTGCCAGCAGTGCCCGGGACAGCGCACACAATGAGCAGTTCTTC. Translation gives CASSARDSAHNEQFF.

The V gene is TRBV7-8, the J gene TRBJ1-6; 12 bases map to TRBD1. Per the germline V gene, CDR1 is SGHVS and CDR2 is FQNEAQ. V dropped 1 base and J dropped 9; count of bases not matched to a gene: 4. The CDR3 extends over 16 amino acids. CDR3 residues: CASSLEGQGAGSPLHF. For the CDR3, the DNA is TGTGCCAGCAGCTTAGAGGGACAGGGGGCGGGTTCACCCCTCCACTTT.

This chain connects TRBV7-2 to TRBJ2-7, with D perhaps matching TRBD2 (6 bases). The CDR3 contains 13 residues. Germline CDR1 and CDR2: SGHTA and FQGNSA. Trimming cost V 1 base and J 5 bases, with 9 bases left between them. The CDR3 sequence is CASSLGGDHEQYF. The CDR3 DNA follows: TGTGCCAGCAGCTTAGGGGGGGACCACGAGCAGTACTTC.

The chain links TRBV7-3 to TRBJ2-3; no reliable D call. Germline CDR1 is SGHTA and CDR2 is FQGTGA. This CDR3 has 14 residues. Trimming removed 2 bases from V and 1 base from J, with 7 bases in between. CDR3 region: CASSLAARTDTQYF. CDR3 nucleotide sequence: TGTGCCAGCAGCTTAGCAGCCCGCACAGATACGCAGTATTTT.

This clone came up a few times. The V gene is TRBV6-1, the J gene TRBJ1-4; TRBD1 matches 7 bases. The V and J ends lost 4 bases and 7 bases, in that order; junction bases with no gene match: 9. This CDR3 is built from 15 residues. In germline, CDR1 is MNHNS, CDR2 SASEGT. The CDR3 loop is CASSVRQGKGEKLFF. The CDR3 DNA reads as TGTGCCAGCAGTGTTCGACAGGGAAAGGGTGAAAAACTGTTTTTT.

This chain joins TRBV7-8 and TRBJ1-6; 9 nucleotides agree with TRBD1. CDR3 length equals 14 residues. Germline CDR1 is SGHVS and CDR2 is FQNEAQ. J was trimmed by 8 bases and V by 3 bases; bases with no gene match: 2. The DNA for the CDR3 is TGTGCCAGCAGCTTGGACAGGGGCCATTCACCCCTCCACTTT. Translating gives CASSLDRGHSPLHF.

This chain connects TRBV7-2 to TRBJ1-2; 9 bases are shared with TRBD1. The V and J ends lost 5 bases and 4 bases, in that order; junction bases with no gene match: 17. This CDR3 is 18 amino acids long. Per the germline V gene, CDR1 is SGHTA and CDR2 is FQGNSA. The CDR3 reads CASSIQPGTGFSSYGYTF. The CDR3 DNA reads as TGTGCCAGCAGCATCCAACCCGGGACAGGGTTTTCCAGCTATGGCTACACCTTC.

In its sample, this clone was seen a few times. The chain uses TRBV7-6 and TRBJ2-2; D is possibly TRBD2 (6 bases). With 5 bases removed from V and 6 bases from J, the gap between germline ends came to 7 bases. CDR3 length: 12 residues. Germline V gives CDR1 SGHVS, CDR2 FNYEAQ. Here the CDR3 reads CASSGDSGELFF. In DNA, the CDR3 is TGTGCCAGCAGCGGGGACTCCGGGGAGCTGTTTTTT.